Listed below are T cell receptor beta chains from one sample, sequenced in a study of T-cell reconstitution after alpha-beta-depleted transplantation in children. TCRdb fed the PCR reads into MiXCR, producing one record per CDR3 protein. This sample yields hundreds of thousands of distinct CDR3 sequences, of which about 17% are seen a single time; less than 30% belongs to the top ten. The sample consisted of PBMCs, mostly from graft donor cells, taken 360 days after TCRalphabeta/CD19-depleted stem cell transplant. These receptors all stem from a boy younger than two who had a stem cell transplant for Wiskott-Aldrich syndrome, so the T cells may come from the graft donor. The CDR3 runs from the conserved cysteine through the conserved F or W. Where a row states a size, it is once, few, many or the class of an expanded clone; other rows omit it.

TRBV5-1 | NA | CASTSASVPTDTQYF
TRBV7-2 | few | CASSPGLRRGGGNEQFF
TRBV12-3/TRBV12-4 | NA | CASSADILLGYTF
TRBV29-1 | few | CSVGTVFTDTQYF
TRBV7-2 | NA | CASSLEGQGHQETQYF
TRBV6-1 | NA | CASSERDMYEQYF
TRBV7-2 | NA | CASSLAKDRRGTDTQYF
TRBV7-9 | NA | CASSLWTRSPEQYF
TRBV10-3 | NA | CAIRALGNYEQYF
TRBV24-1 | few | CATSDIRQGATGELFF
TRBV5-1 | NA | CASSTTSANNEQFF
TRBV12-3/TRBV12-4 | NA | CASSFDGESYNSPLHF
TRBV5-5 | NA | CASSWGQGVYEQYF
TRBV12-3/TRBV12-4 | NA | CASSPRTGLNTGELFF
TRBV10-3 | NA | CAISGAVSNEQFF
TRBV3-1 | few | CASSHLQGPGAHYEQYF
TRBV20-1 | few | CSASGIEPTPLTITDTQYF
TRBV6-5 | NA | CASSYSSRAGETQYF
TRBV11-1 | few | CASTLVYWLAGDSNTGELFF
TRBV20-1 | NA | CSARAKFDEQFF
TRBV20-1 | once | CSAAPSTDTQYF
TRBV10-3 | NA | CAISGGLAGQETQYF
TRBV20-1 | few | CSAEGTETQYF
TRBV24-1 | NA | CATSDLHGYGYTF
TRBV5-1 | many | CASSSRVPTGELFF
TRBV5-8 | NA | CASSLGRGGKDTQYF
TRBV11-2 | NA | CASRVSNYGYTF
TRBV20-1 | NA | CSARDRGPLDNEQFF
TRBV12-3/TRBV12-4 | few | CASRRRGGTEAFF
TRBV11-3 | few | CASSPRAVIYNEQFF
TRBV12-3/TRBV12-4 | NA | CASSPVLARYYEQYF
TRBV24-1 | few | CATSDPGLELTDTQYF
TRBV29-1 | NA | CSVSPTSVPYEQYF
TRBV12-3/TRBV12-4 | many | CASSLELNTEAFF
TRBV7-9 | many | CASRPGLAAYNEQFF
TRBV12-3/TRBV12-4 | few | CASSRDRVHLNTEAFF
TRBV28 | many | CASSPRGYYEQYF